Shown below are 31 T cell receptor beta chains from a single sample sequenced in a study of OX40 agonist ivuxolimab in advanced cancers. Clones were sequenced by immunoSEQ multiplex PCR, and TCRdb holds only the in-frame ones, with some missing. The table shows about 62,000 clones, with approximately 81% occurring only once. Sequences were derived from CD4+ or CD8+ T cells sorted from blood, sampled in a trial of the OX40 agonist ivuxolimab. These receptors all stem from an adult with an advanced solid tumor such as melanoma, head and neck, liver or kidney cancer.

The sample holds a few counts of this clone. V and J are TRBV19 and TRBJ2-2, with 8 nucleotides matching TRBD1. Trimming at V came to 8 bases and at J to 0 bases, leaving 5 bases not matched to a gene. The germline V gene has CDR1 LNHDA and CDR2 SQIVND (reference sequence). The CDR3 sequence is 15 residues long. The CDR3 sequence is CASHTGGANTGELFF. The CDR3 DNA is TGTGCCAGTCATACAGGGGGAGCGAACACCGGGGAGCTGTTTTTT.

The CDR3 loop reads CASSLRSRATDTQYF. The CDR3, as DNA: TGTGCCAGCAGCTTAAGGTCCAGGGCCACAGATACGCAGTATTTT. The rearrangement links TRBV7-6 to TRBJ2-3; perhaps TRBD1 as D (5 bases). Germline values: CDR1 SGHVS, CDR2 FNYEAQ. Trimming removed 2 bases from V and 2 bases from J, with 11 bases in between. This CDR3 comprises 15 residues.

The CDR3 coding sequence is TGTGCCAGCAGCTTTGACAGGGGGAACACTGAAGCTTTCTTT. Translating it yields CASSFDRGNTEAFF. The J gene is TRBJ1-1, the V gene TRBV5-4; TRBD1 matches at 8 bases. The junction had 1 base not matched to a gene; V was cut back by 2 bases and J by 1 base. The length of the CDR3 is 14 residues. Germline V CDR1 and CDR2: SGHNT, YYREEE (reference sequence).

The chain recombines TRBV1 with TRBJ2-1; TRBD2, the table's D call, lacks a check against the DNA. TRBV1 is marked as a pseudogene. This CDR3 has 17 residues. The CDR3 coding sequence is TGCACCAGCAGCCAAGAAGTCCGGCGGAGCTCCTACAATGAGCAGTTCTTC. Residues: CTSSQEVRRSSYNEQFF.

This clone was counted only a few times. The CDR3 DNA follows: TGTGCCAGCAGTTTGTCGGCAGGGCCCGGCAATCAGCCCCAGCATTTT. As protein: CASSLSAGPGNQPQHF. V usage is TRBV28 and J usage is TRBJ1-5; D perhaps matches TRBD1 (5 bases). From germline, CDR1 is MDHEN and CDR2 SYDVKM. The V end lost 3 bases, the J end lost 2 bases, and 14 bases lay between the germline ends. The CDR3 contains 16 residues.

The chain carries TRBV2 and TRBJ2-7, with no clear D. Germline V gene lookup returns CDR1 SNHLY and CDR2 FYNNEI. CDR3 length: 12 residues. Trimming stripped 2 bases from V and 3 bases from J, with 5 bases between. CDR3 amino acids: CASSERFYEQYF. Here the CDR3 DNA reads TGTGCCAGCAGTGAACGTTTCTACGAGCAGTACTTC.

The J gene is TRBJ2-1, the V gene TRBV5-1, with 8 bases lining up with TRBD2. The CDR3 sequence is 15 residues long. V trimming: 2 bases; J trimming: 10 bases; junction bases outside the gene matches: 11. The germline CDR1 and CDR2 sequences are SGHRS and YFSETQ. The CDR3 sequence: CASSLAGEMGREQFF. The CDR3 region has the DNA TGCGCCAGCAGCTTAGCGGGAGAAATGGGCAGGGAGCAGTTCTTC. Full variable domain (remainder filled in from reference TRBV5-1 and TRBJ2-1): KAGVTQTPRYLIKTRGQQVTLSCSPISGHRSVSWYQQTPGQGLQFLFEYFSETQRNKGNFPGRFSGRQFSNSRSEMNVSTLELGDSALYLCASSLAGEMGREQFFGPGTRLTVL.

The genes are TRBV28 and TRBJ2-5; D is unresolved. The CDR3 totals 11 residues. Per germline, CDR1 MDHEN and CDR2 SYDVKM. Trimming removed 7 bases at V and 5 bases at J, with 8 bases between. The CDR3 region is CASTSVETQYF. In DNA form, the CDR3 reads TGTGCCAGCACCTCCGTGGAGACCCAGTACTTC.

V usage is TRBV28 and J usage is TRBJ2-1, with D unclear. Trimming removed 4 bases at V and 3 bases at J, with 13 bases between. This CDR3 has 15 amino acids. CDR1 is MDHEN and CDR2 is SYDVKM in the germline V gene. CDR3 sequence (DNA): TGTGCCAGCAGTTCCCAGGTAAAATACTACAATGAGCAGTTCTTC. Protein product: CASSSQVKYYNEQFF.

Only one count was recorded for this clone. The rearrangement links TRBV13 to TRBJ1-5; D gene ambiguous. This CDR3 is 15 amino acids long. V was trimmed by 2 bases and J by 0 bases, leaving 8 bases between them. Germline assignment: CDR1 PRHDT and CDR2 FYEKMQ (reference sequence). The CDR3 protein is CASSLRGVSNQPQHF. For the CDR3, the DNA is TGTGCCAGCAGCTTACGTGGTGTTAGCAATCAGCCCCAGCATTTT. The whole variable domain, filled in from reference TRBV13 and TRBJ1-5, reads AAGVIQSPRHLIKEKRETATLKCYPIPRHDTVYWYQQGPGQDPQFLISFYEKMQSDKGSIPDRFSAQQFSDYHSELNMSSLELGDSALYFCASSLRGVSNQPQHFGDGTRLSIL.

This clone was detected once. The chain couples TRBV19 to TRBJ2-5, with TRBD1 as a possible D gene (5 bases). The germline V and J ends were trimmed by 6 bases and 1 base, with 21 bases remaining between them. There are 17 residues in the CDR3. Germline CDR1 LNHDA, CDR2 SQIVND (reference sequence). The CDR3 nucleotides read TGTGCCAGTAGCCGGGCTGGTGCTGGTCAGGGCCAAGAGACCCAGTACTTC. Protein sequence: CASSRAGAGQGQETQYF.

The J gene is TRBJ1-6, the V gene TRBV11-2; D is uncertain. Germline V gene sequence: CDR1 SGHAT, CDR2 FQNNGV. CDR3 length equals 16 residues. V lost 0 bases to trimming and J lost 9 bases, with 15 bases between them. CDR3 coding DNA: TGTGCCAGCAGCTTAGAGGGCCCCAAAGGAGGTTCACCCCTCCACTTT. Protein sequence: CASSLEGPKGGSPLHF.

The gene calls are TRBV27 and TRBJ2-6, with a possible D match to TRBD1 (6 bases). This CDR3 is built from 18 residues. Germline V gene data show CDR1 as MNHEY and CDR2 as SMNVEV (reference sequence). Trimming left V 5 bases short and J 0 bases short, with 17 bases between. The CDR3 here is CASSQRRDTASGANVLTF. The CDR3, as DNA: TGTGCCAGCAGTCAACGCCGGGACACGGCCTCTGGGGCCAACGTCCTGACTTTC.

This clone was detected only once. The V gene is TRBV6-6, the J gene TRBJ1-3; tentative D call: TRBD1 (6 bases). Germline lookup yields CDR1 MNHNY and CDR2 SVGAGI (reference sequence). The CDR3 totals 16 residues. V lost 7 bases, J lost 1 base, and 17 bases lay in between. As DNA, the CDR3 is TGTGCCAGCACCAGGGAGGGGGTATCTTCTGGAAACACCATATATTTT. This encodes CASTREGVSSGNTIYF.

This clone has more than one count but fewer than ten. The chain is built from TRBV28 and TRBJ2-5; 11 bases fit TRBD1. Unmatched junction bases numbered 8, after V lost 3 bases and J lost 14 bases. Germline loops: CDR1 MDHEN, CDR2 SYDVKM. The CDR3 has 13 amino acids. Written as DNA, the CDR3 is TGTGCCAGCAGTTTGGACAGGGGGCGCAATAATTACTTC. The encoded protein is CASSLDRGRNNYF.

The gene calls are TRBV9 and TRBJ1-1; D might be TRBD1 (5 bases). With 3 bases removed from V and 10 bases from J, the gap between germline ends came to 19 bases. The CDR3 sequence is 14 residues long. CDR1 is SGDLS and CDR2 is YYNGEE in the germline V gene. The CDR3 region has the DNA TGTGCCAGCAGCGGCGGGACCGGGGATGCTGTAGCTTTCTTT. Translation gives CASSGGTGDAVAFF.

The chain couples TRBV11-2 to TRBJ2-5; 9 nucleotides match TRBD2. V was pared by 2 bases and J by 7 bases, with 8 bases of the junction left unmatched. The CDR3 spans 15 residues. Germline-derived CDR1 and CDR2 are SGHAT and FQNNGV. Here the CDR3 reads CASSLHSGSGVTQYF. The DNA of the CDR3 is TGTGCCAGCAGCTTACATAGCGGGAGTGGAGTGACCCAGTACTTC. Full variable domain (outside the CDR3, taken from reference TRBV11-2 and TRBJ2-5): EAGVAQSPRYKIIEKRQSVAFWCNPISGHATLYWYQQILGQGPKLLIQFQNNGVVDDSQLPKDRFSAERLKGVDSTLKIQPAKLEDSAVYLCASSLHSGSGVTQYFGPGTRLLVL.

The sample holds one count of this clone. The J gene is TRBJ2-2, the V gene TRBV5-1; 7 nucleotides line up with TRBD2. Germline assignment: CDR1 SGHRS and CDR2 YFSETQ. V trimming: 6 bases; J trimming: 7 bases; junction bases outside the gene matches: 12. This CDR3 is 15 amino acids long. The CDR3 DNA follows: TGCGCCAGCACTCCTTTCCCCGGGGAGGGCGGGGAGCTGTTTTTT. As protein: CASTPFPGEGGELFF.

Written as DNA, the CDR3 is TGTGCCAGCGAATGGGGGGAGACCCAGTACTTC. It codes for CASEWGETQYF. V gene TRBV28 combines with J gene TRBJ2-5, with D perhaps given as TRBD1 or TRBD2 (5 bases each). This CDR3 is 11 amino acids long. V was shortened by 8 bases and J by 5 bases, with 9 bases between the two germline ends. Germline loops: CDR1 MDHEN, CDR2 SYDVKM.

CDR3 DNA sequence: TGTGCCAGCAGTGGGACAGCTAATAGCAATCAGCCCCAGCATTTT. It is translated as CASSGTANSNQPQHF. The chain has TRBV2 and TRBJ1-5; weak D call: TRBD1 (6 bases). This CDR3 has 15 amino acids. Between the trimmed V and J ends, which lost 4 bases and 0 bases, there was a span of 10 bases. Looked up from germline, CDR1 is SNHLY and CDR2 is FYNNEI.

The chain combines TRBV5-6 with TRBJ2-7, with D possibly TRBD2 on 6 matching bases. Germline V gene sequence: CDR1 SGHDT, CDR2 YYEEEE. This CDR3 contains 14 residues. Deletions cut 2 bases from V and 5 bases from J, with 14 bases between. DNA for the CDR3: TGTGCCAGCAGCTTCCTAGCGCCCGGACACGAGCAGTACTTC. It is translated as CASSFLAPGHEQYF.

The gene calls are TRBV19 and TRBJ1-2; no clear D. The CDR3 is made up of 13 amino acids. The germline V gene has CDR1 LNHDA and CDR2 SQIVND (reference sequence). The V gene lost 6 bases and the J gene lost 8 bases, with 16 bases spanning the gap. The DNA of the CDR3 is TGTGCCAGTAGCCCCGCGGAGGGCGGAGGCTACACCTTC. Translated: CASSPAEGGGYTF.

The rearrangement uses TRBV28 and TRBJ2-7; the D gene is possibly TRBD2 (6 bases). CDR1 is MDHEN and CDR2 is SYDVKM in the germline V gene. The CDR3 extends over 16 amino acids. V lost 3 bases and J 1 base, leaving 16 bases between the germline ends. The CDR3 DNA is TGTGCCAGCAGTTTGTCGACAGCGGGCATATCCTACGAGCAGTACTTC. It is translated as CASSLSTAGISYEQYF.

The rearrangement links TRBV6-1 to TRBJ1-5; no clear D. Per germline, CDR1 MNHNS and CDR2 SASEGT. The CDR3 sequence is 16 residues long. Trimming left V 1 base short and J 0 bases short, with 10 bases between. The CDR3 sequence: CASSEGGWGSNQPQHF. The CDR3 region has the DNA TGTGCCAGCAGTGAAGGAGGGTGGGGTAGCAATCAGCCCCAGCATTTT.

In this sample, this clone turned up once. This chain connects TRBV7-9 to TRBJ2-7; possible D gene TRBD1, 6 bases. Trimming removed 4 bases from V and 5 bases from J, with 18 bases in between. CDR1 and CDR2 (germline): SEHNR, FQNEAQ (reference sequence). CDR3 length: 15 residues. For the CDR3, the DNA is TGTGCCAGCAGCTGGGCAGGGGTGATTTGGAACGAGCAGTACTTC. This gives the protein CASSWAGVIWNEQYF.

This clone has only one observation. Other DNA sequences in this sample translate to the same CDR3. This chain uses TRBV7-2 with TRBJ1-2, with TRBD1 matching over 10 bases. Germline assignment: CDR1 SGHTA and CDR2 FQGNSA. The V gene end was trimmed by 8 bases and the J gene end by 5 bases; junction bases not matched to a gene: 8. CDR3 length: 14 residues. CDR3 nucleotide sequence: TGTGCCAGCGTTCCCGGGACAGGGGCATATGGCTACACCTTC. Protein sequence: CASVPGTGAYGYTF. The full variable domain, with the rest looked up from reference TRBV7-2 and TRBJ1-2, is GAGVSQSPSNKVTEKGKDVELRCDPISGHTALYWYRQSLGQGLEFLIYFQGNSAPDKSGLPSDRFSAERTGGSVSTLTIQRTQQEDSAVYLCASVPGTGAYGYTFGSGTRLTVV.

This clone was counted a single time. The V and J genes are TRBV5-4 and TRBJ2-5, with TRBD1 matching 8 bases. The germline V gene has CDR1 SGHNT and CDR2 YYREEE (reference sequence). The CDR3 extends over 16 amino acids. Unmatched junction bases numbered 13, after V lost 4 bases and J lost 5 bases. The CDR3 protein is CASSAGQGLIKETQYF. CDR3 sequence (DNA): TGTGCCAGCAGCGCCGGACAGGGATTGATAAAGGAGACCCAGTACTTC.

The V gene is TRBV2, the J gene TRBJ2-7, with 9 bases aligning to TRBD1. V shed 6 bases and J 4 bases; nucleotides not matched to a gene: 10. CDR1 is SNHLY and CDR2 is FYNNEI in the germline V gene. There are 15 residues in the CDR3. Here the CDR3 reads CASRAGTGRGYEQYF. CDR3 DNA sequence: TGTGCCAGCAGGGCCGGGACAGGGAGGGGATACGAGCAGTACTTC. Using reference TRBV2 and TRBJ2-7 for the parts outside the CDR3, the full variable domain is EPEVTQTPSHQVTQMGQEVILRCVPISNHLYFYWYRQILGQKVEFLVSFYNNEISEKSEIFDDQFSVERPDGSNFTLKIRSTKLEDSAMYFCASRAGTGRGYEQYFGPGTRLTVT.

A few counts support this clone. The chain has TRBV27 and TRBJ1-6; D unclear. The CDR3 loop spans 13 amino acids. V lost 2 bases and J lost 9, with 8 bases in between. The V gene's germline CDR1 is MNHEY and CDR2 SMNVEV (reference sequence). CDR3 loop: CASSLTVGSPLHF. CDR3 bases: TGTGCCAGCAGTTTAACGGTGGGTTCACCCCTCCACTTT.

In DNA, the CDR3 is TGTGCCAGCAGCCCGAAAGGGCAGCAAACGCGGGGGGCCAATGAAAAACTGTTTTTT. Protein sequence: CASSPKGQQTRGANEKLFF. The chain employs TRBV7-9 and TRBJ1-4; possibly TRBD1 for D (6 bases). The CDR3 runs to 19 residues. The ends were cut back, 5 bases at V and 5 bases at J, with 27 bases in the middle. CDR1 and CDR2 (germline): SEHNR, FQNEAQ (reference sequence).

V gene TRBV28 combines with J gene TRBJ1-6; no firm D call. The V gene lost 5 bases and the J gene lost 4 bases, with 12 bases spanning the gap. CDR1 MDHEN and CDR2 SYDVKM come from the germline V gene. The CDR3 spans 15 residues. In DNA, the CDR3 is TGTGCCAGCAGTCCGGGCACGGGATATAATTCACCCCTCCACTTT. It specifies CASSPGTGYNSPLHF.